This entry is about one T cell receptor beta chain. Its antigen remains unidentified. PCR primers comprised 60 Vbeta and 13 Jbeta primers. The repertoire was sequenced with immunoSEQ multiplex PCR; TCRdb's copy has only in-frame clones and lacks some. The profile shows some 150,000 clones, about 78% of them singletons. The CDR3 spans 17 residues. The V gene end was trimmed by 2 bases and the J gene end by 5 bases; junction bases not matched to a gene: 13. Germline CDR1 and CDR2: SNHLY and FYNNEI. This sample is part of a study of cytomegalovirus exposure and HLA in healthy donors. General study results and limits: For cytomegalovirus status, the classifier reportedly gave diagnoses with high specificity and sensitivity. Of the V segments, some could not be distinguished, including TRBV6-2 and TRBV6-3, and were excluded. It emerged from a later analysis that several of the most significant clusters appeared to be linked to common viral pathogens. Some highly shared sequence variants likely arose as a pipeline artifact.

This chain joins TRBV2 and TRBJ2-7; 9 bases are a match to TRBD2. Sequencing input: PBMCs. The receptor comes from a male donor in good health and CMV-seronegative. CDR3 loop: CASSELGGREGLNEQYF. The CDR3 DNA sequence: TGTGCCAGCAGTGAACTAGGGGGGCGGGAGGGCCTGAACGAGCAGTACTTC.